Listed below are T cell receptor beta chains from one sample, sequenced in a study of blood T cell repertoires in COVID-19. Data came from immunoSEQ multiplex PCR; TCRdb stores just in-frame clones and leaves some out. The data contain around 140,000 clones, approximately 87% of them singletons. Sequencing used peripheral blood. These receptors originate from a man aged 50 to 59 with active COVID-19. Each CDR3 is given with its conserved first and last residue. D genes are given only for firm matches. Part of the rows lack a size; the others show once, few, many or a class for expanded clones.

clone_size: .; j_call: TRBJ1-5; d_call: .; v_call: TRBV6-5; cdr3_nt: TGTGCCAGCAGTACCCCCCGGAGCGTGGGTCAGCCCCAGCATTTT; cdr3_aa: CASSTPRSVGQPQHF
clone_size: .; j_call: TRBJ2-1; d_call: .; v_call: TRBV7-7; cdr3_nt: TGTGCTAGCAGCCCATCGGGTGGGAGGAATGAGCAGTTCTTC; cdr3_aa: CASSPSGGRNEQFF
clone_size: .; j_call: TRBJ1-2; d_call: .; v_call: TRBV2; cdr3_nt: TGTGCCAGCAGTGAAATCCAGGGGTGGGTCGGGGGCTACACCTTC; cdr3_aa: CASSEIQGWVGGYTF
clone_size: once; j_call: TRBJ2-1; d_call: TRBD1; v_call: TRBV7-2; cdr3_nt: TGTGCCAGCAGCTTAAGGGACAGGGGGCCAAATGAGCAGTTCTTC; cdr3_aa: CASSLRDRGPNEQFF
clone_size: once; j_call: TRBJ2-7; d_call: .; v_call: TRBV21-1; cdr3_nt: TGTGCCAGCAGCAAAAAGGAGGGCGGGGGGGCTGCGTCCTACGAGCAGTACTTC; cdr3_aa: CASSKKEGGGAASYEQYF
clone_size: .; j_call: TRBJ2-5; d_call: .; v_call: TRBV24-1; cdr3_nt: TGTGCCACCAGTGACCTTAGGGGAGAGACCCAGTACTTC; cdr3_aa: CATSDLRGETQYF
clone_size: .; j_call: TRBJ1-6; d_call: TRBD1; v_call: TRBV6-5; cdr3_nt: TGTGCCAGCAGGGTGGGGACAGGTAATTCACCCCTCCACTTT; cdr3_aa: CASRVGTGNSPLHF
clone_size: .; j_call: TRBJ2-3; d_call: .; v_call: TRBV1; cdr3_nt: TGCACCAGCAGCCAGCAACATGGGGGGGCCACAGATACGCAGTATTTT; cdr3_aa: CTSSQQHGGATDTQYF
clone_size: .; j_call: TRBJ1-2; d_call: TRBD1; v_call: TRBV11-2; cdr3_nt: TGTGCCAGCAGCTTAGGCATACAGGGGACCAAGTACTATGGCTACACCTTC; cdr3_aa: CASSLGIQGTKYYGYTF
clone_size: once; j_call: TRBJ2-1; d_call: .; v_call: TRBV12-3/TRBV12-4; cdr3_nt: TGTGCCAGCGGTCAAGGGGCTCACAATGAGCAGTTCTTC; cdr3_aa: CASGQGAHNEQFF
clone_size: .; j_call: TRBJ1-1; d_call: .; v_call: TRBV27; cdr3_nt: TGTGCCAGCAGTCTCACAGGGAGGAACACTGAAGCTTTCTTT; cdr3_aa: CASSLTGRNTEAFF
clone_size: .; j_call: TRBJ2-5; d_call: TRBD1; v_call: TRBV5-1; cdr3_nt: TGCGCCAGCAGCCCCAGGACAGGGGGCTCGAGCGAGACCCAGTACTTC; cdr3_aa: CASSPRTGGSSETQYF
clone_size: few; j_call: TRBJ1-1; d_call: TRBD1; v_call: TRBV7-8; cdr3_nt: TGTGCCAGCAGCTTTGGGTACAGGGGGACTGAAGCTTTCTTT; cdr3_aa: CASSFGYRGTEAFF
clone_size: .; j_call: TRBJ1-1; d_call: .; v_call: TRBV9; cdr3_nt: TGTGCCAGCAGCGTAGGGGAGGGGGTTATGAACACTGAAGCTTTCTTT; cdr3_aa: CASSVGEGVMNTEAFF
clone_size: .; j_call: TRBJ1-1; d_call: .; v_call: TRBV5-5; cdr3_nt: TGTGCCAGCAGCTGGGGAGGGGCTACTGAAGCTTTCTTT; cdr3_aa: CASSWGGATEAFF
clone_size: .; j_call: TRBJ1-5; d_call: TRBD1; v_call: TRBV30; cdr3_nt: TGTGCCTGGAGTTATACAGGGGGGCGCAATCAGCCCCAGCATTTT; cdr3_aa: CAWSYTGGRNQPQHF
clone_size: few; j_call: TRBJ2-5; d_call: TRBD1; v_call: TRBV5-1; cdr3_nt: TGCGCCAGCAGCCTGACAGGGAACGGAGGAGAGACCCAGTACTTC; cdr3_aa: CASSLTGNGGETQYF
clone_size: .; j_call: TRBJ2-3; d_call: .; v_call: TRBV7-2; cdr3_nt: TGTGCCAGCAGCTCCCCTTCCACAGATACGCAGTATTTT; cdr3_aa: CASSSPSTDTQYF
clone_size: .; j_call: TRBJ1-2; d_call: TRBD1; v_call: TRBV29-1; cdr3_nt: TGCAGCTCCAGTAGGGGGCAAGATGGCTACACCTTC; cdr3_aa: CSSSRGQDGYTF
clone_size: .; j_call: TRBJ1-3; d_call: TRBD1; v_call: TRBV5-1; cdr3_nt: TGCGCCAGCAGCCCGGGGGACAGGGTGGGAAACACCATATATTTT; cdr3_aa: CASSPGDRVGNTIYF
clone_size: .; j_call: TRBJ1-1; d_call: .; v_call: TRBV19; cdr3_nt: TGTGCCAGTATCCAGGTAAGGGACACCACTGAAGCTTTCTTT; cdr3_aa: CASIQVRDTTEAFF
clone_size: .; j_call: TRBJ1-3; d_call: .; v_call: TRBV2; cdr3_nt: TGTGCCAGCAGGCCGGGACACTTCTCTGGAAACACCATATATTTT; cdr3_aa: CASRPGHFSGNTIYF
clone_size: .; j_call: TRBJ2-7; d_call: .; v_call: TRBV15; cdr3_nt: TGTGCCACCAGCAGGGGCCTTGCCTCCTACGAGCAGTACTTC; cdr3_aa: CATSRGLASYEQYF
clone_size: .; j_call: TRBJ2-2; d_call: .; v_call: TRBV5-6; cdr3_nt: TGTGCCAGCGGAGGGTTAGTGGCCCTAAACACCGGGGAGCTGTTTTTT; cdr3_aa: CASGGLVALNTGELFF
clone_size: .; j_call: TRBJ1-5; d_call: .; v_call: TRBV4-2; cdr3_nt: TGTGCCAGCAGCCAAGATCTAGATCAGCCCCAGCATTTT; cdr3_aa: CASSQDLDQPQHF
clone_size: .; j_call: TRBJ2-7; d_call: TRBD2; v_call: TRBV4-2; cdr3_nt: TGTGCCAGCAGCCAAGAGGGATCTAGCGGCTCCTACGAGCAGTACTTC; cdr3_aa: CASSQEGSSGSYEQYF
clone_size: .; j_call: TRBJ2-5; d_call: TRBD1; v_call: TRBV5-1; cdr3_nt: TGCGCCAGCAGCGACTTTGGGGACAGCCAAGGGACCCAGTACTTC; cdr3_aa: CASSDFGDSQGTQYF
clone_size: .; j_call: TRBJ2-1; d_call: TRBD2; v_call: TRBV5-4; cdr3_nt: TGTGCCAGCAGCCCAGAGCGGGGGTCCTACAATGAGCAGTTCTTC; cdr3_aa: CASSPERGSYNEQFF
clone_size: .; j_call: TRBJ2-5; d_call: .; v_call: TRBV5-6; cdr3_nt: TGTGCCAGCAGCCCCTACAGGGTTGAGACCCAGTACTTC; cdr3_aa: CASSPYRVETQYF
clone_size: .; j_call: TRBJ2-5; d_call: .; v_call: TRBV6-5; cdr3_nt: TGTGCCAGCAGTCTCGGGGTTCGTGAGACCCAGTACTTC; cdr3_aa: CASSLGVRETQYF